This entry lists 5 T cell receptor beta chains sequenced from one sample in a study of beta chain features in type 1 diabetes. Expressed TCRB transcripts got sequenced, as all isolated RNA was reverse transcribed. Assay: immunoSEQ multiplex PCR; the TCRdb copy retains only in-frame clones and omits some. The data show 250,000 to 350,000 clones, 11% seen once. The sequencing sample was made of naive CD4+ T cells from blood. Source of these receptors: a woman in her twenties or thirties in good health.

The genes are TRBV28 and TRBJ2-5, with 12 positions matching TRBD2. CDR1 is MDHEN, CDR2 SYDVKM, per germline. The CDR3 runs to 16 residues. J lost 4 bases, V lost 4 bases, and 7 bases had no gene match. The DNA of the CDR3 is TGTGCCAGCAGTTCCTCGACTAGCGGGAGTGGAGAGACCCAGTACTTC. This codes for CASSSSTSGSGETQYF.

The chain couples TRBV18 to TRBJ2-7; D possibly corresponds to TRBD1 (5 bases). The germline CDR1 and CDR2 sequences are KGHSH and LQKENI. CDR3 length: 15 residues. V shed 2 bases and J shed 3 bases, with 14 bases lying between them. DNA for the CDR3: TGTGCCAGCTCACCATCGGGCTCAGGGATCTACGAGCAGTACTTC. This sequence encodes CASSPSGSGIYEQYF.

The rearrangement joins TRBV2 to TRBJ2-3; the D gene is possibly TRBD2 (7 bases). With 6 bases removed from V and 3 bases from J, the gap between germline ends came to 13 bases. Germline lookup yields CDR1 SNHLY and CDR2 FYNNEI. This CDR3 contains 14 residues. This CDR3 is CASRTGGQTDTQYF. The CDR3 region has the DNA TGTGCCAGCAGGACCGGGGGGCAGACAGATACGCAGTATTTT.

This clone occurred a few times. This chain uses TRBV7-2 with TRBJ2-4; 8 nucleotides agree with TRBD2. The CDR3 covers 14 residues. CDR1 SGHTA and CDR2 FQGNSA come from the germline V gene. J was trimmed by 9 bases and V by 7 bases; bases with no gene match: 11. The CDR3 DNA sequence: TGTGCCAGCACCTCCAATAGCGGGATAACCATTCAGTACTTC. It translates to CASTSNSGITIQYF. The full variable domain, with the rest looked up from reference TRBV7-2 and TRBJ2-4, is GAGVSQSPSNKVTEKGKDVELRCDPISGHTALYWYRQSLGQGLEFLIYFQGNSAPDKSGLPSDRFSAERTGGSVSTLTIQRTQQEDSAVYLCASTSNSGITIQYFGAGTRLSVL.

The chain recombines TRBV11-1 with TRBJ2-7; no definite D call. V was trimmed by 6 bases and J by 0 bases, leaving 12 bases between them. Germline CDR1 is SGHAT and CDR2 is FQDESV (reference sequence). The CDR3 has 14 amino acids. CDR3 loop: CASSLLESSYEQYF. CDR3 sequence (DNA): TGTGCCAGCAGTCTGCTAGAAAGCTCCTACGAGCAGTACTTC.